This TCR beta chain is from a study of T cells after yellow fever vaccination. This clonotype was observed a handful of times. CDR3 size: 15 residues. V gave up 7 bases and J gave up 2 bases, with 16 bases separating them. A single record per CDR3 protein comes from TCRdb applying MiXCR to the 5' RACE reads. This sample has some 600,000 distinct CDR3 sequences, with 12% found just once. The sample consisted of PBMCs, taken on the day of the yellow fever booster vaccination. V and J are TRBV12-3 or TRBV12-4 and TRBJ2-3; D tentatively reads TRBD1 or TRBD2 (7 bases each). This TCR was recovered from a man aged 30-40 years who received the YFV17D yellow fever vaccine. The CDR3 sequence is CASTPGGQITDTQYF. The CDR3 nucleotides read TGTGCCAGCACCCCGGGGGGACAGATCACAGATACGCAGTATTTT.